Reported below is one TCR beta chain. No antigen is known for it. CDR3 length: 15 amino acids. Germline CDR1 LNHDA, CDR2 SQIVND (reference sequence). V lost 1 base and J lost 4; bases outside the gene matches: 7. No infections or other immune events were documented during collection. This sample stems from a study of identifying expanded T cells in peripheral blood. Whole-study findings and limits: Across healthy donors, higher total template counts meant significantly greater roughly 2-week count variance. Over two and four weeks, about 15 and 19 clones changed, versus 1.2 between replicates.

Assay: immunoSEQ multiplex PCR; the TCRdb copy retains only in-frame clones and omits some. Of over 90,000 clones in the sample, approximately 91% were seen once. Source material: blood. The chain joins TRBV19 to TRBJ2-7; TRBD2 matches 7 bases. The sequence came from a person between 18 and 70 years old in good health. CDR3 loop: CASSIGGSGNYEQYF. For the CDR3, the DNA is TGTGCCAGTAGTATAGGCGGGAGCGGGAATTACGAGCAGTACTTC.